This TCR beta chain comes out of a study of PD-1 blockade in classical Hodgkin lymphoma. Study summary: Nivolumab was administered to patients intravenously at 3 mg/kg every 2 weeks. Findings and caveats of the study: CD4+ TCR diversity rose significantly by C4D1, and CD8+ TCR diversity did not. Patients with a complete response exhibited baseline diversity comparable to newly diagnosed patients.

The method was immunoSEQ multiplex PCR; TCRdb's version includes in-frame clones alone and lacks a portion of them. This sample has 15,000 to 20,000 clones, with 75% to 85% found just once. A single count supports this clone. Its antigen is still unknown. Trimming removed 0 bases at V and 4 bases at J, with 13 bases between. The CDR3 has 15 residues. The germline V gene encodes CDR1 LGHNA and CDR2 YSLEER. Brentuximab vedotin exposure varied, and every patient relapsed after autologous stem cell transplantation. Relapsed/refractory classical Hodgkin lymphoma patients had complete, partial or progressive responses.

The sample in question was peripheral blood mononuclear cells (PBMCs), obtained at baseline. The chain uses TRBV4-3 and TRBJ2-7; D not resolved. The sequence was obtained from a human donor with classical Hodgkin lymphoma. In DNA form, the CDR3 reads TGCGCCAGCAGCCAAGATGTTGCGGTGTCGTACGAGCAGTACTTC. This translates into CASSQDVAVSYEQYF.